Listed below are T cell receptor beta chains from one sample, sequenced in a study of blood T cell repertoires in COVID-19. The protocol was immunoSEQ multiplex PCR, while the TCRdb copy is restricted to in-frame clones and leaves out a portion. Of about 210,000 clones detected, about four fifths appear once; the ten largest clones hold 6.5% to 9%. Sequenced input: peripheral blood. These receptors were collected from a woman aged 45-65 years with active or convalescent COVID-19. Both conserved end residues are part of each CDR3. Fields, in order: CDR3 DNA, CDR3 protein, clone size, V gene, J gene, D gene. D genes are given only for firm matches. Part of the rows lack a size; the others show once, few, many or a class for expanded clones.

TGTGCCAGCAGTCCTGGGACAGGGGGCCCAGATACGCAGTATTTT	CASSPGTGGPDTQYF	-	TRBV6-5	TRBJ2-3	TRBD1
TGTGCCAGCAGCTTAGGCCCTTCCGGGACATGGCAAGAGACCCAGTACTTC	CASSLGPSGTWQETQYF	-	TRBV7-6	TRBJ2-5	-
TGTGCCAGCAGTGAGTACAGGGGAGGCAATCAGCCCCAGCATTTT	CASSEYRGGNQPQHF	-	TRBV2	TRBJ1-5	TRBD1
TGTGCCAGCAGCCCTACAGGGCACACAGATACGCAGTATTTT	CASSPTGHTDTQYF	-	TRBV28	TRBJ2-3	-
TGTGCCAGCAGCCAAGAACCGCGGACTAGCCCTTACAATGAGCAGTTCTTC	CASSQEPRTSPYNEQFF	-	TRBV4-2	TRBJ2-1	TRBD2
TGTGCCAGCAGCGAGGATAGCAACTATGGCTACACCTTC	CASSEDSNYGYTF	-	TRBV6-6	TRBJ1-2	-
TGTGCCAGCAGCAAGACTAGCGGGGGGGCCTGGAATACGCAGTATTTT	CASSKTSGGAWNTQYF	-	TRBV5-4	TRBJ2-3	TRBD2
TGTGCCAGCAGCTTGGTCACTAGCGTACCCTACGAGCAGTACTTC	CASSLVTSVPYEQYF	-	TRBV7-9	TRBJ2-7	TRBD2
TGCGCCAGCAGGAGCGGGGGAGCCGATACGCAGTATTTT	CASRSGGADTQYF	-	TRBV10-1	TRBJ2-3	TRBD2
TGTGCCAGCACTTATCTTAGCAATCAGCCCCAGCATTTT	CASTYLSNQPQHF	-	TRBV2	TRBJ1-5	-
TGTGCCATCAGCGCTGACAAAGCCTACAATGAGCAGTTCTTC	CAISADKAYNEQFF	-	TRBV10-3	TRBJ2-1	-
TGTGCCAGCACCCGAGGGGGGGGTGAACGTGGCTACACCTTC	CASTRGGGERGYTF	-	TRBV6-5	TRBJ1-2	-
TGTGCCAGCTCTAGTAACGGGGTGGCCGCTTTCTTT	CASSSNGVAAFF	-	TRBV12-3/TRBV12-4	TRBJ1-1	-
TGTGCCAGCAGCCCCCGGACAGGGGAAGACGAGCAGTACTTC	CASSPRTGEDEQYF	few	TRBV11-2	TRBJ2-7	TRBD1
TGTGCCAGCAGCGCAGCCCCCGCGGGGGGAGTGGAGACCCAGTACTTC	CASSAAPAGGVETQYF	-	TRBV9	TRBJ2-5	TRBD2
TGTGCCAGCAGCTTCTCAGGACAGGACACAGATACGCAGTATTTT	CASSFSGQDTDTQYF	-	TRBV11-2	TRBJ2-3	TRBD1
TGTGCCAGCAGTCAACCAGGGACTCAAGAGACCCAGTACTTC	CASSQPGTQETQYF	-	TRBV25-1	TRBJ2-5	-
TGTGCCAGCAGCTTTAGAGTAGGGACAGGGGGCAATGAGCAGTTCTTC	CASSFRVGTGGNEQFF	-	TRBV5-4	TRBJ2-1	TRBD1
TGTGCCAGCAGCCTCGGGACTAGCGGAGGCGGTCAAGAGACCCAGTACTTC	CASSLGTSGGGQETQYF	-	TRBV3-1/TRBV3-2	TRBJ2-5	TRBD2
TGCGCCAGCGGACTTGGACAGGCAAACCAAGAGACCCAGTACTTC	CASGLGQANQETQYF	-	TRBV5-1	TRBJ2-5	TRBD1
TGTGCCAGCAGCGCTGGACAGGGAGAGTATGGCTACACCTTC	CASSAGQGEYGYTF	-	TRBV7-3	TRBJ1-2	TRBD1
TGTGCCAGCAGCCCCACAGGCGCCAACGAGCAGTACTTC	CASSPTGANEQYF	-	TRBV12-3/TRBV12-4	TRBJ2-7	-
TGCGCCAGCAGCTTGGGTCAGGGTTCCACTGAAGCTTTCTTT	CASSLGQGSTEAFF	-	TRBV5-1	TRBJ1-1	-
TGTGCCAGCAATCCCGACAGTTTCTATGGCTACACCTTC	CASNPDSFYGYTF	-	TRBV6-5	TRBJ1-2	-
TGTGCCAGCAGTTTCCGGGGGTCCCAGCCCCAGCATTTT	CASSFRGSQPQHF	-	TRBV12-3/TRBV12-4	TRBJ1-5	-
TGTGCCAGCAGCCTTTATGGGACAGGGGAATCACCCCTCCACTTT	CASSLYGTGESPLHF	-	TRBV7-9	TRBJ1-6	TRBD1
TGTGCCAGCAGTGAAATTGGGACTCTATTTGAACCTTTCTTT	CASSEIGTLFEPFF	-	TRBV6-1	TRBJ1-1	-
TGTGCCAGCAGTTTAATCGGGACAGGGAAACACACTGAAGCTTTCTTT	CASSLIGTGKHTEAFF	-	TRBV28	TRBJ1-1	TRBD1
TGTGCCAGCAGAGGAACTAGCGGGTGGAGTGGGGCCTACGAGCAGTACTTC	CASRGTSGWSGAYEQYF	-	TRBV27	TRBJ2-7	TRBD2
TGCGCCAGCAGTCAATTTAGGGGGTGTACCGGGGAGCTGTTTTTT	CASSQFRGCTGELFF	-	TRBV23-1	TRBJ2-2	-
TGTGCCAGCAGCTTATCCGGACAGACAGTTAATTCACCCCTCCACTTT	CASSLSGQTVNSPLHF	-	TRBV11-2	TRBJ1-6	-
TGTGCCAGCAGCCTACCTCAGGGGGCGCGTTATGGCTACACCTTC	CASSLPQGARYGYTF	-	TRBV7-2	TRBJ1-2	TRBD1
TGTGCCAGCAGCCAGTCCGGGGGGGCCCGCACCGGGGAGCTGTTTTTT	CASSQSGGARTGELFF	-	TRBV7-9	TRBJ2-2	TRBD2
TGCGCCAGCCCTCTTGAGGGTGAGCAGTTCTTC	CASPLEGEQFF	-	TRBV5-1	TRBJ2-1	-
TGCGCCAGCAGCTTGGGGGGACAAGATTCACCCCTCCACTTT	CASSLGGQDSPLHF	-	TRBV5-1	TRBJ1-6	-
TGTGCCAGTACTCCCCGGGAGACCGGGGAGCTGTTTTTT	CASTPRETGELFF	few	TRBV19	TRBJ2-2	-
TGTGCCAGCAGTTTTCGGGGGGCCTCCTACGAGCAGTACTTC	CASSFRGASYEQYF	-	TRBV28	TRBJ2-7	-
TGTGCCAGCAGCACTTTAGCGGGAGACGCCTACGAGCAGTACTTC	CASSTLAGDAYEQYF	-	TRBV7-9	TRBJ2-7	TRBD2
TGTGCCAGCAGTCCGACAGGGGTCTACAATGAGCAGTTCTTC	CASSPTGVYNEQFF	-	TRBV6-5	TRBJ2-1	TRBD1
TGTGCCAGCAGGACCCTGATAGGGGGCACTGAAGCTTTCTTT	CASRTLIGGTEAFF	-	TRBV27	TRBJ1-1	-
TGTGCCAGCAGCAAAACTAGCGACTCAGGTGGGACCTACGAGCAGTACTTC	CASSKTSDSGGTYEQYF	-	TRBV21-1	TRBJ2-7	-
TGTGCCAGTAGGCGGGGGGCTGACTATGGCTACACCTTC	CASRRGADYGYTF	-	TRBV19	TRBJ1-2	-
TGTGCCAGCAGCTCGCAGGGCTCTGGAAACACCATATATTTT	CASSSQGSGNTIYF	-	TRBV5-4	TRBJ1-3	-
TGTGCCAGCAGCCCCCAACCCGGACAGACCTCCTCTGGGGCCAACGTCCTGACTTTC	CASSPQPGQTSSGANVLTF	-	TRBV7-6	TRBJ2-6	-
TGCGCCAGCAGCTTGCGAGCGTCGCACTACGAGCAGTACTTC	CASSLRASHYEQYF	few	TRBV5-1	TRBJ2-7	-
TGTGCCAGCAGTCACGGGGCGGGGACAGATACGCAGTATTTT	CASSHGAGTDTQYF	-	TRBV6-5	TRBJ2-3	-
TGTGCCAGCAGCTCGGGACAGTTCAATCAGCCCCAGCATTTT	CASSSGQFNQPQHF	-	TRBV6-5	TRBJ1-5	TRBD1